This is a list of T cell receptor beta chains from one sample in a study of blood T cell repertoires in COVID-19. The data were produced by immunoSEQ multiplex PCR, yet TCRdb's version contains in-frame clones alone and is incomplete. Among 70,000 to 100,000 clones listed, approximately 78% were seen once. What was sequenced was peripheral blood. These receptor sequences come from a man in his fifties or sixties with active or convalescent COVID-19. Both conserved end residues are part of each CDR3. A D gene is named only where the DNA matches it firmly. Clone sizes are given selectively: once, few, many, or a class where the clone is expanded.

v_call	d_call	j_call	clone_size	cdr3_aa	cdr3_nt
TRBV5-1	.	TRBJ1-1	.	CASSLTLQGNTEAFF	TGCGCCAGCAGCTTGACGCTTCAGGGCAACACTGAAGCTTTCTTT
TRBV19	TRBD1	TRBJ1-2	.	CASSPRDRGGYGYTF	TGTGCCAGTAGTCCCCGGGACAGGGGTGGCTATGGCTACACCTTC
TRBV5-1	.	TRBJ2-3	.	CASSLEVSGSTDTQYF	TGCGCCAGCAGCTTGGAGGTTTCAGGGAGCACAGATACGCAGTATTTT
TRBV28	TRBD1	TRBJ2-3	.	CASRTPPGGGEDTQYF	TGTGCCAGCAGAACCCCCCCAGGGGGCGGTGAAGATACGCAGTATTTT
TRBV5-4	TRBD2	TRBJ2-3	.	CASSSGGGMPDTQYF	TGTGCCAGCAGCTCCGGCGGGGGTATGCCAGATACGCAGTATTTT
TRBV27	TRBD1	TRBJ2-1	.	CASSGTGSYNEQFF	TGTGCCAGCAGTGGGACAGGGTCCTACAATGAGCAGTTCTTC
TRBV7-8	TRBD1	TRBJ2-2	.	CASSFGTDTGELFF	TGTGCCAGCAGCTTCGGGACAGACACCGGGGAGCTGTTTTTT
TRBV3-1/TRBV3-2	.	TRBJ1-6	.	CASSQSDDGVEALHF	TGTGCCAGCAGCCAGTCTGATGACGGGGTGGAAGCCCTCCACTTT
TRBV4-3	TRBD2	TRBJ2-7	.	CASSQAIVGRATYEQYF	TGCGCCAGCAGCCAAGCGATAGTTGGGAGGGCGACCTACGAGCAGTACTTC
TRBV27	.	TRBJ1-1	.	CASSLQGTSNTEAFF	TGTGCCAGCAGTTTACAGGGGACCTCGAACACTGAAGCTTTCTTT
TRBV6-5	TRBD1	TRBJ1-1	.	CASSGTGGSYTEAFF	TGTGCCAGCAGCGGGACAGGGGGCAGCTACACTGAAGCTTTCTTT
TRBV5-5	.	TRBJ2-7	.	CASSLGLGLRFDYEQYF	TGTGCCAGCAGCTTGGGATTGGGACTCCGGTTCGACTACGAGCAGTACTTC
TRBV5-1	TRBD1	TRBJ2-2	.	CASSLGTGLLNTGELFF	TGCGCCAGCAGCTTAGGGACAGGGCTCTTGAACACCGGGGAGCTGTTTTTT
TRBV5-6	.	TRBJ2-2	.	CASSSTVGGELFF	TGTGCCAGCAGCTCTACAGTCGGCGGGGAGCTGTTTTTT
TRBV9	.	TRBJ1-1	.	CASSGAGVGNTEAFF	TGTGCCAGCTCCGGGGCAGGGGTGGGGAACACTGAAGCTTTCTTT
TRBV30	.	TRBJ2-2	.	CAWSLGGANTGELFF	TGTGCCTGGAGTCTAGGGGGAGCGAACACCGGGGAGCTGTTTTTT
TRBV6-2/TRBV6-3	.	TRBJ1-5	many	CASSKRIAGNQPQHF	TGTGCCAGCAGTAAACGGATAGCAGGGAATCAGCCCCAGCATTTT
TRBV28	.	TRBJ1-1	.	CASRKQGRGEAFF	TGTGCCAGCAGGAAACAGGGCCGAGGGGAGGCTTTCTTT
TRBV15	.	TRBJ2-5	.	CATSSSGSQETQYF	TGTGCCACCAGCAGTTCGGGGAGCCAAGAGACCCAGTACTTC
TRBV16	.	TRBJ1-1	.	CASSRGGGSNTEAFF	TGTGCCAGCAGCCGAGGGGGGGGCTCGAACACTGAAGCTTTCTTT
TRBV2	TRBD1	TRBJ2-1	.	CASSEMGQGAVNEQFF	TGTGCCAGCAGTGAAATGGGACAGGGGGCGGTTAATGAGCAGTTCTTC